This TCR beta chain emerged from a study of blood T cell repertoires in COVID-19. Authors' processing steps: Reference gene primers were amplified, and this amplification served to estimate nucleated cell counts. The method was immunoSEQ multiplex PCR; TCRdb's version includes in-frame clones alone and lacks a portion of them. V and J calls and clone size are as listed in that table; D and trimming were resolved from the DNA. The repertoire holds hundreds of thousands of clones, with more than 85% as singletons. This sequence was found in a man aged 55 to 70 with acute or convalescent COVID-19. The sequenced sample consisted of peripheral blood.

The CDR3: CASSLKGEGTYQPQHF. The CDR3 DNA reads TGCGCCAGCAGCTTGAAAGGGGAGGGTACATATCAGCCCCAGCATTTT. This chain uses TRBV5-1 with TRBJ1-5, with D maybe TRBD1 (5 bases). Germline loops: CDR1 SGHRS, CDR2 YFSETQ. Deletions cut 1 base from V and 5 bases from J, with 16 bases between. The CDR3 totals 16 residues.